This T cell receptor beta chain was observed in a study of CXCR3-negative and CXCR3-positive naive CD8 T cells. Notes on the study in general: CXCR3-expressing naive cells carried TRB CDR3s more hydrophobic than those of CXCR3-negative naive cells. Naive subsets had comparable surface CD5; TCR strength was inferred from TRB CDR3 properties. Similar TRBV-TRBJ usage characterized naive CXCR3-negative and CXCR3-positive cells; memory cells differed.

CDR1 and CDR2 from the germline V gene are LGHNA and YNFKEQ. The CDR3 has 14 amino acids. Note on this clonotype: Its antigen is still unknown.

It was by 5' RACE with UMI labels that the TRB cDNA libraries were prepared. After re-calling the 5' RACE reads, TCRdb lists one entry per CDR3 protein, DNA absent. Here the sample table reports roughly 120,000 distinct CDR3 sequences. The clonotype comes from a human donor in good health. Some clones in this sample may be carry-over from other donors' samples. Sequencing used naive CXCR3+ CD8+ T cells from blood. Subset given: CD45RO-CCR7+CD27+CD95- naive CD8+ T cells expressing CXCR3 (TNR3+). The chain recombines TRBV4-2 with TRBJ2-2; checking the TCRdb D call of TRBD2 is not possible without DNA. CDR3 sequence: CASSQDGPTGELFF.